The 8 T cell receptor beta chains given below trace back to one sample, sequenced in a study of blood T cell repertoires in COVID-19. Assay: immunoSEQ multiplex PCR; the TCRdb copy retains only in-frame clones and omits some. The sample yields approximately 200,000 clones, around 83% seen once. Sequencing was done on a sample of PBMCs or T cells enriched from blood (not recorded which). These receptors all come from a woman aged 40 to 49 with acute COVID-19.

The chain is built from TRBV7-9 and TRBJ2-5; TRBD2 might be the D (6 bases). Germline assignment: CDR1 SEHNR and CDR2 FQNEAQ (reference sequence). CDR3 length: 15 residues. Trimming stripped 1 base from V and 2 bases from J, with 11 bases between. CDR3 sequence (DNA): TGTGCCAGCAGCTTAGGTGGGGGACTTCAAGAGACCCAGTACTTC. As protein: CASSLGGGLQETQYF.

This chain's CDR3 is CASSLLAGGEANEKLFF. CDR3 nucleotide sequence: TGTGCCAGCAGCTTACTGGCAGGGGGTGAGGCTAATGAAAAACTGTTTTTT. The V call is TRBV7-3, the J call TRBJ1-4; TRBD1 matches 7 bases. The trim removed 2 bases at V and 3 bases at J, leaving 9 bases unmatched. The V gene's germline CDR1 is SGHTA and CDR2 FQGTGA. The CDR3 consists of 17 residues.

The J gene is TRBJ2-3, the V gene TRBV10-1, with 10 positions matching TRBD2. This CDR3 contains 16 residues. The germline V gene encodes CDR1 WNHNN and CDR2 SYGVQD (reference sequence). The V and J ends lost 0 bases and 8 bases, in that order; junction bases with no gene match: 8. CDR3 sequence (DNA): TGCGCCAGCAGTGAGTCATTCCTAGCGGGAGTGGCTACGCAGTATTTT. Translating it yields CASSESFLAGVATQYF.

This chain uses TRBV7-9 with TRBJ1-1; TRBD1 matches 9 bases. Germline V gene sequence: CDR1 SEHNR, CDR2 FQNEAQ (reference sequence). This CDR3 is built from 15 residues. V gave up 5 bases and J gave up 6 bases; unmatched junction bases: 10. The CDR3 spells CASSRSGQGVPEAFF. CDR3 DNA sequence: TGTGCCAGCAGCCGATCGGGACAGGGAGTCCCTGAAGCTTTCTTT.

This chain joins TRBV29-1 and TRBJ1-4, with D unclear. This CDR3 is built from 12 residues. Germline V gives CDR1 SQVTM, CDR2 ANQGSEA. Deletions cut 6 bases from V and 7 bases from J, with 12 bases between. The CDR3 here is CSVLINGEKLFF. The CDR3 coding sequence is TGCAGCGTCCTCATCAACGGTGAAAAACTGTTTTTT.

This chain links TRBV6-2 or TRBV6-3 with TRBJ2-7; 9 nucleotides match TRBD1. J gave up 5 bases and V 5 bases, and 13 bases lay outside the gene matches. This CDR3 has 16 amino acids. The germline gives CDR1 MNHEY, CDR2 SVGEGT. This CDR3 is CASSPQGARFPNEQYF. CDR3 in DNA: TGTGCCAGCAGTCCACAGGGGGCACGATTTCCGAACGAGCAGTACTTC.

The rearrangement links TRBV19 to TRBJ2-7; D gene uncertain. CDR1 LNHDA and CDR2 SQIVND come from the germline V gene (reference sequence). V shed 6 bases and J shed 6 bases, with 12 bases lying between them. The CDR3 has 12 residues. This CDR3 reads CASSGFTGEQYF. The CDR3 DNA is TGTGCCAGTAGCGGGTTTACGGGCGAGCAGTACTTC.

V is TRBV7-2 and J is TRBJ2-3; TRBD2 matches at 9 bases. J was trimmed by 4 bases and V by 2 bases; bases with no gene match: 7. Germline values: CDR1 SGHTA, CDR2 FQGNSA. The CDR3 sequence is 16 residues long. The CDR3 DNA reads TGTGCCAGCAGCTTAACAGCGGGGGGAGGCGCAGATACGCAGTATTTT. Its translation: CASSLTAGGGADTQYF.